A single sample is the source of the 27 T cell receptor beta chains below, sequenced in a study of T cell repertoires in cytomegalovirus infection. TCRdb fed the reads into MiXCR, producing one record per CDR3 protein. Of about 890,000 distinct CDR3 sequences detected, 25% to 40% appear once; the ten largest clones hold 13%. Antigen specificity for these receptors is unknown. The sequencing used cultured CD8+ T cells from PBMCs, collected from culture after CMV antigen stimulation. The source of these receptors is a human donor in good health (CMV status not recorded). Some clones in this sample may be carry-over from other donors' samples.

The chain carries TRBV10-3 and TRBJ2-3; TRBD1 matches at 11 bases. The J call may not be correct, given that the DNA end is closer to TRBJ1-3. Germline V CDR1 and CDR2: ENHRY, SYGVKD. The CDR3 length is 14 residues. The CDR3 sequence is CAISEPLDRGRIYF. In DNA, the CDR3 is TGTGCCATCAGTGAGCCCCTGGACAGGGGGCGCATATATTTT.

This clonotype was seen repeatedly, ten times or more. This chain links TRBV7-6 with TRBJ2-1; 12 nucleotides line up with TRBD2. From germline, CDR1 is SGHVS and CDR2 FNYEAQ. The CDR3 is made up of 18 amino acids. V shed 1 base, J shed 9 bases, and the junction held 13 bases outside the gene matches. CDR3 DNA sequence: TGTGCCAGCAGCTTAGAAAGTTGGCTAGCGGGGGGGCACCGTGAGCAGTTCTTC. This encodes CASSLESWLAGGHREQFF.

The sample holds a few counts of this clonotype. The rearrangement links TRBV6-6 to TRBJ2-6; D call uncertain. The CDR3 length is 18 residues. V was trimmed by 2 bases and J by 1 base, leaving 15 bases between them. Germline CDR1 is MNHNY and CDR2 is SVGAGI (reference sequence). The CDR3 spells CASSYPSGRASGANVLTF. CDR3 nucleotide sequence: TGTGCCAGCAGTTACCCCTCAGGACGGGCTTCTGGGGCCAACGTCCTGACTTTC.

This CDR3 reads CASSQLNNGDNEQFF. The CDR3 DNA reads as TGTGCCAGCAGCCAACTGAACAATGGGGACAATGAGCAGTTCTTC. This chain uses TRBV4-2 with TRBJ2-1; no firm D call. Per the germline V gene, CDR1 is LGHNA and CDR2 is YNFKEQ. CDR3 size: 15 residues. Trimming took off 2 bases at V and 5 bases at J, with 13 bases between the two ends.

The sample holds a few counts of this clonotype. The CDR3 nucleotides read TGTGCCAGCAGTTACTCGCCCGGACAGGTATACGAGCAGTACTTC. Its translation: CASSYSPGQVYEQYF. This chain links TRBV6-5 with TRBJ2-7, with 7 bases fitting TRBD1. Germline values: CDR1 MNHEY, CDR2 SVGAGI. This CDR3 has 15 residues. V lost 0 bases and J lost 4; bases outside the gene matches: 6.

This clonotype has just a few counts. The chain carries TRBV7-9 and TRBJ1-4; D gene uncertain. This CDR3 comprises 15 residues. From germline, CDR1 is SEHNR and CDR2 FQNEAQ (reference sequence). V lost 4 bases, J lost 1 base, and 10 bases lay in between. The CDR3 here is CASSSTMQTNEKLFF. DNA of the CDR3: TGTGCCAGCAGCTCAACCATGCAAACTAATGAAAAACTGTTTTTT. Variable domain in full (rest from reference TRBV7-9 and TRBJ1-4): DTGVSQNPRHKITKRGQNVTFRCDPISEHNRLYWYRQTLGQGPEFLTYFQNEAQLEKSRLLSDRFSAERPKGSFSTLEIQRTEQGDSAMYLCASSSTMQTNEKLFFGSGTQLSVL.

The rearrangement joins TRBV5-4 to TRBJ1-1, with D unclear. Germline V lookup: CDR1 SGHNT, CDR2 YYREEE (reference sequence). V was cut by 0 bases and J by 0 bases, with 12 bases left in between. This CDR3 region has 16 residues. The CDR3 DNA reads TGTGCCAGCAGCTTGGAAGCCATACCCATGAACACTGAAGCTTTCTTT. It encodes CASSLEAIPMNTEAFF.

The rearrangement joins TRBV27 to TRBJ2-3, with D unresolved. Germline CDR1 MNHEY, CDR2 SMNVEV (reference sequence). V shed 3 bases and J shed 3 bases, with 13 bases lying between them. This CDR3 is 15 amino acids long. The CDR3 loop is CASSFLSPETDTQYF. CDR3 DNA: TGTGCCAGCAGTTTCCTTTCCCCCGAAACAGATACGCAGTATTTT.

V is TRBV7-9 and J is TRBJ2-7; 7 bases are a match to TRBD1. The germline V gene has CDR1 SEHNR and CDR2 FQNEAQ (reference sequence). V dropped 5 bases and J dropped 6; count of bases not matched to a gene: 4. The CDR3 runs to 12 residues. CDR3 protein: CASSGTGVEQYV. Here the CDR3 DNA reads TGTGCCAGCAGCGGAACAGGGGTCGAGCAGTACGTC.

This clonotype was found a few times. This chain links TRBV7-6 with TRBJ2-7; D possibly corresponds to TRBD2 (5 bases). The CDR3 totals 15 residues. Germline V gene sequence: CDR1 SGHVS, CDR2 FNYEAQ. The V gene lost 0 bases and the J gene lost 2 bases, with 11 bases spanning the gap. For the CDR3, the DNA is TGTGCCAGCAGCTTAGCCGAGGGAATCCCCTACGAGCAGTACTTC. This gives the protein CASSLAEGIPYEQYF.

This clonotype has at least ten counts. The genes are TRBV7-6 and TRBJ1-6; possible D gene TRBD1, 5 bases. Germline lookup yields CDR1 SGHVS and CDR2 FNYEAQ. The CDR3 loop spans 14 amino acids. V lost 1 base, J lost 7 bases, and 8 bases lay in between. This chain's CDR3 is CASSLGQPNSPLHF. The DNA of the CDR3 is TGTGCCAGCAGCTTAGGACAGCCAAATTCACCCCTCCACTTT.

The chain carries TRBV20-1 and TRBJ2-2; 7 nucleotides match TRBD1. Trimming cost V 2 bases and J 6 bases; bases outside gene matches: 12. The CDR3 covers 16 residues. The germline V gene encodes CDR1 DFQATT and CDR2 SNEGSKA (reference sequence). CDR3 DNA sequence: TGCAGTGCTAGACCCCCCCCGGCACAGGGGCCCGGGGAGCTGTTTTTT. It is translated as CSARPPPAQGPGELFF.

The rearrangement uses TRBV7-9 and TRBJ1-1; D is unclear. The CDR3 consists of 12 residues. The V end was cut by 3 bases, the J end by 7 bases, with 9 bases between. Germline CDR1 reads SEHNR; CDR2 reads FQNEAQ (reference sequence). CDR3 sequence (DNA): TGTGCCAGCAGCTTTCGAGCTATTGAAGCTTTCTTT. As protein: CASSFRAIEAFF.

The chain is built from TRBV7-1 and TRBJ1-5, with D possibly TRBD1 on 5 matching bases. TRBV7-1 is marked as an open reading frame, function uncertain. The CDR3 runs to 13 residues. V was trimmed by 5 bases and J by 8 bases, leaving 13 bases between them. This chain's CDR3 is CASSMPLGEPQHF. CDR3 nucleotide sequence: TGTGCCAGCAGCATGCCTCTGGGGGAGCCCCAGCATTTT.

This clonotype was seen more than once but under ten times. The chain couples TRBV7-9 to TRBJ1-5; TRBD1 is a possible D gene (6 bases). CDR3 length: 14 amino acids. Germline loops: CDR1 SEHNR, CDR2 FQNEAQ (reference sequence). V shed 5 bases and J shed 4 bases, with 12 bases lying between them. The CDR3 region has the DNA TGTGCCAGCAGCACCGGGACAAGTAATCAGCCCCAGCATTTT. Its protein is CASSTGTSNQPQHF.

A few counts support this clonotype. J is TRBJ1-3 and V is TRBV7-6; a weak D match, TRBD1 (5 bases). The CDR3 runs 15 residues. The V gene's germline CDR1 is SGHVS and CDR2 FNYEAQ. V lost 5 bases, J lost 1 base, and 12 bases lay in between. This chain's CDR3 is CASSLDSYSGNTIYF. CDR3 coding DNA: TGTGCCAGCAGCCTTGACAGTTATTCTGGAAACACCATATATTTT.

The chain is built from TRBV9 and TRBJ1-3, with D unclear. V was shortened by 0 bases and J by 0 bases, with 7 bases between the two germline ends. CDR3 size: 15 residues. The germline CDR1 and CDR2 sequences are SGDLS and YYNGEE. The CDR3 sequence: CASSVDGVSGNTIYF. The CDR3 nucleotides read TGTGCCAGCAGCGTAGACGGAGTCTCTGGAAACACCATATATTTT.

The chain employs TRBV6-6 and TRBJ1-5; 9 bases are a match to TRBD1. Losses at the gene ends were 5 bases for V and 1 base for J; bases not matched to a gene: 9. The CDR3 loop spans 17 amino acids. Germline V gives CDR1 MNHNY, CDR2 SVGAGI (reference sequence). The CDR3 DNA is TGTGCCAGCAGTAACGACAGGGGGTTCAGGAGCAATCAGCCCCAGCATTTT. Translating it yields CASSNDRGFRSNQPQHF.

V is TRBV6-1 and J is TRBJ1-6; 7 nucleotides line up with TRBD1. CDR1 MNHNS and CDR2 SASEGT come from the germline V gene. The CDR3 sequence is 14 residues long. V shed 8 bases and J 7 bases; nucleotides not matched to a gene: 8. The CDR3 spells CASGDRNRNSPLHF. Here the CDR3 DNA reads TGTGCCAGCGGGGACAGAAATAGAAATTCACCCCTCCACTTT.

This clonotype was observed at least ten times. The genes are TRBV13 and TRBJ1-1, with D uncertain. The CDR3 is 14 amino acids. With 3 bases removed from V and 3 bases from J, the gap between germline ends came to 11 bases. In germline, CDR1 is PRHDT, CDR2 FYEKMQ (reference sequence). Here the CDR3 reads CASSLGRRDTEAFF. In DNA form, the CDR3 reads TGTGCCAGCAGCTTGGGCAGGAGGGACACTGAAGCTTTCTTT.

The J gene is TRBJ2-1, the V gene TRBV6-8, with TRBD1 matching 9 bases. The V and J ends lost 6 bases and 6 bases, in that order; junction bases with no gene match: 15. Germline V gives CDR1 MNHGY, CDR2 SAAAGT. CDR3 length equals 17 residues. As DNA, the CDR3 is TGTGCCAGCAGATTAACCACCGGGACAGGGAAGGGCAATGAGCAGTTCTTC. Protein product: CASRLTTGTGKGNEQFF.

The chain uses TRBV6-6 and TRBJ2-2; no clear D gene. The V gene's germline CDR1 is MNHNY and CDR2 SVGAGI (reference sequence). V shed 0 bases and J shed 0 bases, with 11 bases lying between them. This CDR3 is 17 amino acids long. DNA for the CDR3: TGTGCCAGCAGTTACTCGGTCGAGAGCGCGAACACCGGGGAGCTGTTTTTT. Protein sequence: CASSYSVESANTGELFF.

This clonotype turned up a few times. This rearrangement joins TRBV6-1 to TRBJ2-1, with unresolved D. V lost 1 base, J lost 0 bases, and 13 bases lay in between. The germline CDR1 and CDR2 sequences are MNHNS and SASEGT. The CDR3 contains 17 residues. As DNA, the CDR3 is TGTGCCAGCAGTGAAGAGGGCGTACCGAGCTCCTACAATGAGCAGTTCTTC. This sequence encodes CASSEEGVPSSYNEQFF.

The chain recombines TRBV12-3 or TRBV12-4 with TRBJ2-7; D is ambiguous. The V end lost 0 bases, the J end lost 6 bases, and 15 bases lay between the germline ends. The CDR3 has 15 amino acids. The CDR3 is CASSLAAPPLAEQYV. The CDR3 DNA is TGTGCCAGCAGTTTAGCGGCCCCCCCTTTGGCCGAGCAGTACGTC.

The table lists this clonotype with many counts. The rearrangement uses TRBV7-2 and TRBJ2-2; the D gene is possibly TRBD1 (6 bases). Germline loops: CDR1 SGHTA, CDR2 FQGNSA. V shed 5 bases and J shed 0 bases, with 16 bases lying between them. The CDR3 contains 17 residues. CDR3 DNA: TGTGCCAGCAGCCGGGCGAAGGGGGTCCCGAACACCGGGGAGCTGTTTTTT. Protein product: CASSRAKGVPNTGELFF.

The sample holds many counts of this clonotype. The CDR3 protein is CASSYSRSSYEQYF. In nucleotides, the CDR3 is TGTGCCAGCAGTTATTCTCGGAGCTCCTACGAGCAGTACTTC. This chain joins TRBV6-1 and TRBJ2-7; D remains unclear. This CDR3 is 14 amino acids long. Trimming stripped 5 bases from V and 0 bases from J, with 11 bases between. The germline V gene encodes CDR1 MNHNS and CDR2 SASEGT.

Remarks on this clonotype: At one end the junction does not follow the germline gene, possibly because of a read error. The chain carries TRBV4-3 and TRBJ1-1, with D uncertain. Germline V lookup: CDR1 LGHNA, CDR2 YSLEER. This CDR3 has 10 residues. CDR3 loop: CASSQAWGIF. CDR3 DNA sequence: TGCGCCAGCAGCCAAGCTTGGGGTATCTTT.